Following are 2 T cell receptor beta chains from one sample sequenced in a study of cytomegalovirus exposure and HLA in healthy donors. The PCR made use of 60 Vbeta and 13 Jbeta primers. Method: immunoSEQ multiplex PCR; TCRdb's copy keeps in-frame clones and lacks some. The data show hundreds of thousands of clones, around 80% seen once. The sample comprised PBMCs. These receptors all stem from a woman aged 55-69 years in good health and CMV-seropositive.

The sample holds one count of this clone. This chain links TRBV4-1 with TRBJ2-5; 10 nucleotides line up with TRBD2. The CDR3 has 16 amino acids. The trim removed 0 bases at V and 10 bases at J, leaving 11 bases unmatched. CDR1 is MGHRA, CDR2 YSYEKL, per germline. The DNA of the CDR3 is TGCGCCAGCAGCCAAGAGGAACCTAGCGGGAGTAGTATCCAGTACTTC. Translating gives CASSQEEPSGSSIQYF.

V gene TRBV4-3 combines with J gene TRBJ2-7, with 7 positions matching TRBD1. Per germline, CDR1 LGHNA and CDR2 YSLEER. The CDR3 consists of 15 residues. The V gene end was trimmed by 1 base and the J gene end by 4 bases; junction bases not matched to a gene: 7. In nucleotides, the CDR3 is TGCGCCAGCAGCCAAGCTCGACAGGGTAAATACGAGCAGTACTTC. As protein: CASSQARQGKYEQYF.